The source of this T cell receptor (beta chain) is a study of regulatory T cells in long-lasting Graves disease. There are many counts of this clonotype. Library construction for TCR beta used iRepertoire HTBI primers and Arm-PCR of CDR3 regions. TCRdb independently ran MiXCR on the multiplex PCR reads; one entry per CDR3 protein. The sample has more than 450,000 distinct CDR3 sequences; about 17% are singletons. Documented time point: newly diagnosed GD, antithyroid drugs for less than 3 months. PBMC RNA served as the TCR library source. The sample also formed part of further work on T cells in Graves' hyperthyroidism and ophthalmopathy.

The sequence came from a man aged 35-49 years with Graves disease. The specimen comprised peripheral blood mononuclear cells (PBMCs), sampled at new diagnosis, from a patient treated with antithyroid drugs.

The CDR3 DNA is TGCAGTGCTAGTAGACAGGGTGACTCAGCCCAGCATTTT. It codes for CSASRQGDSAQHF. The chain carries TRBV20-1 and TRBJ1-5, with TRBD1 matching over 7 bases. There are 13 residues in the CDR3. CDR1 and CDR2 (germline): DFQATT, SNEGSKA (reference sequence). V lost 3 bases, J lost 11 bases, and 10 bases stayed unmatched.